This record covers a single T cell receptor (beta chain). Its specificity is not known. Produced via immunoSEQ multiplex PCR; TCRdb's table is partial and in-frame only. The sample records 130,000 or so clones, approximately 93% being singletons. The CDR3 contains 17 residues. With 0 bases clipped from V and 3 bases from J, the junction kept 5 bases outside the gene matches. Germline CDR1 reads SGDLS; CDR2 reads YYNGEE. The sample comes from a study of T cell responses to AZD1222 COVID-19 vaccine. Overall study results and limits: Increases in Spike-specific TCR breadth and depth were seen after two AZD1222 doses. Mostly white British, mostly female donors; authors suggested clonal diversity may be underestimated. Only five to seven AZD1222 recipients were seropositive at baseline.

V gene TRBV9 combines with J gene TRBJ2-2, with 10 nucleotides matching TRBD1. Sequencing used peripheral blood, obtained on day 0 of MenACWY control vaccination. The sequence was collected from an adult in good health. CDR3 bases: TGTGCCAGCAGCGTAGAGTGGGACAGGGGATACACCGGGGAGCTGTTTTTT. It yields the protein CASSVEWDRGYTGELFF.